These 15 T cell receptor beta chains originate from one sample sequenced in a study of OX40 agonist ivuxolimab in advanced cancers. Repertoires were generated with immunoSEQ multiplex PCR, while TCRdb's copy carries only in-frame clones and drops some. The data hold 80,000 or so clones, with more than 85% observed a single time. The sequencing used CD4+ or CD8+ T cells sorted from blood, collected in a trial of the OX40 agonist ivuxolimab. All receptors come from an adult with an advanced solid tumor such as melanoma, head and neck, liver or kidney cancer.

V and J are TRBV19 and TRBJ1-5; 10 bases map to TRBD1. The CDR3 totals 15 residues. CDR1 and CDR2 from the germline V gene are LNHDA and SQIVND (reference sequence). V lost 11 bases, J lost 1 base, and 8 bases stayed unmatched. The CDR3 loop reads CACAGGQGSNQPQHF. CDR3 nucleotide sequence: TGTGCCTGTGCGGGGGGACAGGGGAGCAATCAGCCCCAGCATTTT.

V gene TRBV4-3 combines with J gene TRBJ1-1; D is uncertain. V was clipped by 4 bases and J by 6 bases, with 12 bases between them. In germline, CDR1 is LGHNA, CDR2 YSLEER. The CDR3 loop spans 13 amino acids. The CDR3 bases are TGCGCCAGCAGCCGACCGGGTGGGTCTGAAGCTTTCTTT. Protein product: CASSRPGGSEAFF.

The chain carries TRBV28 and TRBJ2-2; 9 bases align to TRBD2. Germline values: CDR1 MDHEN, CDR2 SYDVKM. CDR3 length equals 15 residues. V dropped 8 bases and J dropped 5; count of bases not matched to a gene: 9. The CDR3 DNA is TGTGCCAGCTCCTGGGTAGCGGGGGTGACCGGGGAGCTGTTTTTT. Its protein product is CASSWVAGVTGELFF.

The chain joins TRBV25-1 to TRBJ2-1; D ambiguous. The CDR3 totals 12 residues. Germline CDR1 reads MGHDK; CDR2 reads SYGVNS. Trimming shortened V by 3 bases and J by 8 bases, and 8 bases separated the two germline ends. CDR3: CASSDGVYEQFF. In nucleotides, the CDR3 is TGTGCCAGCAGTGATGGCGTTTATGAGCAGTTCTTC.

This rearrangement joins TRBV27 to TRBJ2-3, with 8 nucleotides matching TRBD2. Trimming took 2 bases from V and 5 from J; bases not matched to a gene: 9. The germline CDR1 and CDR2 sequences are MNHEY and SMNVEV (reference sequence). This CDR3 is built from 16 residues. The CDR3 protein is CASSLIGRAEGDTQYF. CDR3 DNA: TGTGCCAGCAGTTTAATCGGGAGGGCCGAAGGAGATACGCAGTATTTT.

This clone was counted a few times. The rearrangement links TRBV9 to TRBJ2-1; a possible D gene is TRBD1 (5 bases). The CDR3 consists of 13 residues. V was cut by 0 bases and J by 4 bases, with 5 bases left in between. Germline V gene lookup returns CDR1 SGDLS and CDR2 YYNGEE. CDR3 protein: CASSVDRYNEQFF. CDR3 nucleotides: TGTGCCAGCAGCGTAGACAGGTACAATGAGCAGTTCTTC.

The V call is TRBV11-1, the J call TRBJ2-5; D not certain. The tail of the sequence fits TRBJ2-7 better, so the J call may be wrong. CDR1 is SGHAT, CDR2 FQDESV, per germline (reference sequence). This CDR3 has 12 amino acids. The CDR3 DNA is TGTGCCAGCAGTTACAGCTCCTACGAGCAGTACTTC. Protein sequence: CASSYSSYEQYF.

This clone has just a few counts. The chain is built from TRBV5-5 and TRBJ2-7; maybe TRBD2 (5 bases). Germline V lookup: CDR1 SGHKS, CDR2 YYEKEE (reference sequence). CDR3 length: 15 residues. Between the trimmed V and J ends, which lost 1 base and 2 bases, there was a span of 13 bases. In DNA, the CDR3 is TGTGCCAGCAGCTTGCATCCTGACGGGGCCTACGAGCAGTACTTC. Its protein is CASSLHPDGAYEQYF.

This clone occurred once. J is TRBJ1-5 and V is TRBV7-9; 7 bases match TRBD1. CDR1 is SEHNR, CDR2 FQNEAQ, per germline (reference sequence). Trimming removed 5 bases from V and 7 bases from J; junction bases left unmatched: 14. This CDR3 region has 16 residues. DNA for the CDR3: TGTGCCAGCAGCCCAGGGGGGGCTTGGGGGCAACAGCCCCAGCATTTT. It codes for CASSPGGAWGQQPQHF.

The rearrangement joins TRBV5-4 to TRBJ1-2; perhaps TRBD1 as D (6 bases). The CDR3 runs to 15 residues. Germline CDR1 reads SGHNT; CDR2 reads YYREEE (reference sequence). Trimming shortened V by 3 bases and J by 4 bases, and 16 bases separated the two germline ends. The CDR3 coding sequence is TGTGCCAGCAGCTGGGACAACACGGCCTTCTATGGCTACACCTTC. Its translation: CASSWDNTAFYGYTF. Combining the CDR3 with reference TRBV5-4 and TRBJ1-2 gives the whole variable domain ETGVTQSPTHLIKTRGQQVTLRCSSQSGHNTVSWYQQALGQGPQFIFQYYREEENGRGNFPPRFSGLQFPNYSSELNVNALELDDSALYLCASSWDNTAFYGYTFGSGTRLTVV.

CDR3 residues: CASSTRQEYYGYEQYF. CDR3 coding DNA: TGTGCCAGCAGTACCCGACAGGAGTACTACGGATACGAGCAGTACTTC. This chain joins TRBV2 and TRBJ2-7; the D gene is possibly TRBD1 (6 bases). The CDR3 extends over 16 amino acids. Trimming shortened V by 5 bases and J by 4 bases, and 21 bases separated the two germline ends. CDR1 is SNHLY and CDR2 is FYNNEI in the germline V gene.

The chain employs TRBV18 and TRBJ1-2, with 7 bases matching TRBD1. CDR3 length: 13 residues. CDR1 and CDR2 (germline): KGHSH, LQKENI. V dropped 2 bases and J dropped 10; count of bases not matched to a gene: 7. The DNA of the CDR3 is TGTGCCAGCTCACCAACGACAGGGCAGGACTACACCTTC. Protein product: CASSPTTGQDYTF.

The chain joins TRBV4-3 to TRBJ2-2; D is unresolved. Germline values: CDR1 LGHNA, CDR2 YSLEER. V was shortened by 3 bases and J by 0 bases, with 8 bases between the two germline ends. The CDR3 has 15 residues. The CDR3 DNA sequence: TGCGCCAGCAGCCAGCTCCTCACGAACACCGGGGAGCTGTTTTTT. Translation: CASSQLLTNTGELFF.

CDR3 nucleotides: TGTGCCAGCAGTTTATCGGGCCTAGCCAAATCCTACGAGCAGTACTTC. This encodes CASSLSGLAKSYEQYF. The genes are TRBV27 and TRBJ2-7; TRBD2 might be the D (5 bases). The germline CDR1 and CDR2 sequences are MNHEY and SMNVEV (reference sequence). Trimming took 0 bases from V and 1 from J, leaving 13 bases between them. This CDR3 is built from 16 residues.

The chain couples TRBV27 to TRBJ2-3; D may be TRBD1 or TRBD2 (5 bases each). Trimming left V 5 bases short and J 5 bases short, with 17 bases between. The CDR3 covers 15 residues. Looked up from germline, CDR1 is MNHEY and CDR2 is SMNVEV (reference sequence). CDR3 sequence: CASSPGTSKGDTQYF. The CDR3 nucleotides are TGTGCCAGCAGTCCTGGGACCTCGAAGGGAGATACGCAGTATTTT.